This passage covers 4 T cell receptor beta chains from one sample sequenced in a study of blood T cells in healthy people across ages. Primed by a sample-barcoded 5' primer and a J-beta primer mix, a second PCR proceeded for about 7 to 11 cycles. Each CDR3 protein is one row after TCRdb ran MiXCR on the 5' RACE reads. Of 1 million or so distinct CDR3 sequences detected, 25% appear once; the ten largest clones hold approximately 0.75%. The same data also went into a second study, on T cells of mothers and their children.

The specimen sequenced was blood. These receptors came from a girl aged 2 to 10 in good health.

Concerning this clonotype itself: The germline gene is not matched at one end of the junction; a read error may be the cause. The chain combines TRBV5-5 with TRBJ2-1; TRBD2 matches at 9 bases. CDR1 and CDR2 (germline): SGHKS, YYEKEE (reference sequence). This CDR3 has 15 amino acids. This chain's CDR3 is CASSLGAGGFDEQLF. The CDR3 DNA sequence: TGTGCCAGCAGCCTGGGGGCGGGAGGGTTCGATGAGCAGCTCTTC.

In this sample, this clonotype turned up a few times. The chain links TRBV29-1 to TRBJ2-7, with a tentative D call TRBD1 (7 bases). This CDR3 has 13 amino acids. With 7 bases removed from V and 7 bases from J, the gap between germline ends came to 20 bases. The germline V gene encodes CDR1 SQVTM and CDR2 ANQGSEA. CDR3 coding DNA: TGCAGCGCCAGGGGGGACATCGAAGGGGAGCAGTACTTC. Translating gives CSARGDIEGEQYF.

V and J are TRBV12-3 or TRBV12-4 and TRBJ2-7; 9 nucleotides line up with TRBD2. The V and J ends lost 8 bases and 6 bases, in that order; junction bases with no gene match: 20. CDR3 length: 17 residues. CDR3 sequence reads: CASFCGERAGGRAEQYF. The DNA for the CDR3 is TGTGCCAGCTTTTGTGGGGAGAGAGCGGGAGGAAGGGCCGAGCAGTACTTC.

This clonotype was observed at least ten times. This chain connects TRBV9 to TRBJ2-5; 11 bases are a match to TRBD2. The CDR3 length is 15 residues. Per the germline V gene, CDR1 is SGDLS and CDR2 is YYNGEE. With V trimmed by 5 bases and J by 3 bases, 6 bases remained unmatched. Here the CDR3 reads CASSDSGGAEETQYF. DNA for the CDR3: TGTGCCAGCAGTGATAGCGGGGGGGCCGAAGAGACCCAGTACTTC.